This TCR beta chain was recovered during a study of blood T cell repertoires in COVID-19 (dated by TCRdb to the early 2020s). With respect to the entire study: Collaborator samples came from the United States, Italy and Spain and covered acute and convalescent phases of COVID-19. Sample metadata almost always included a de-identified subject ID, COVID-19 status, age in years and sex. A freely available public database, intended as a resource for researchers studying the immune response to SARS-CoV-2, is where the repertoires were released. The dataset comprised deeply sampled blood TCRbeta repertoires from subjects exposed to, actively infected with, or recovered from COVID-19. The material from the prospective study consisted of cDNA or gDNA derived from T cells, B-cell-depleted T cells, or PBMCs. HLA class I and class II types, where available, came from metadata supplied by the sample provider rather than from assay-based typing. Samples were obtained from the ongoing ImmuneRACE study (first 160 participants) and from about 1,300 subjects provided by 6 global collaborators. General findings and caveats noted by the study authors: The amount of clinical and demographic metadata varied by source and participant and was provided uncurated.

At one collaborating source in Seattle, patients were enrolled during active infection and were followed longitudinally through the course of disease. Each collaborating institution followed its own protocols to collect whole blood in K2EDTA tubes. For TCRbeta analysis, collaborators shipped samples as frozen whole blood, isolated PBMCs, or DNA extracted from either of those sample types. In the case of this clone: Its specific antigen is unknown. Nothing much larger sits one base from this clone, and base qualities are not available.

The germline V gene (reference sequence) provides CDR1 LGHDT and CDR2 YNNKEL. V ends up 4 bases short and J 5 bases short, with an unmatched junction base count of 6. From the cysteine through the phenylalanine, the CDR3 covers 15 amino acids. Kept here is only the CDR3 DNA, which spans 45 bases and is read in frame from base 1. The immunoSEQ Assay, a bias-controlled multiplex PCR, was used to amplify TCRbeta CDR3 regions from genomic DNA. On the authors' methods: The number of nucleated cells in each sample was estimated from the amplification of reference gene primers within the assay. To quantify the absolute abundance of each unique TCRbeta CDR3 rearrangement, sequence reads were collapsed and filtered. For each sample, productive Simpson clonality was calculated as the square root of Simpson's diversity index across productive rearrangements. What TCRdb holds here is the immuneACCESS table cut down to in-frame rearrangements. Part of the clones is not present; checked against another copy, under half of the missing clones reflect an unresolved V gene, and the others are unexplained. For V, J and clone size, that table is used; D and trimming come from the DNA. For this sample the table gives more than 200,000 clones, of which around 80% were detected only once. The biggest ten clones account for roughly a tenth of the sample.

The rearranged segments are TRBV3-1 (or the pseudogene TRBV3-2) and TRBJ1-4; TRBD1 fits 8 bases in the junction. The receptor comes from an elderly woman with COVID-19, enrolled during active disease. Source material: peripheral blood. The nucleotides read TGTGCCAGCAGCCTTAGACAGGGGAAAAATGAAAAACTGTTTTTT. Its protein is CASSLRQGKNEKLFF.